Shown below are 26 T cell receptor beta chains from a single sample sequenced in a study of identical twins. TCRdb reanalysed the 5' RACE reads using MiXCR and keeps one entry per CDR3 protein. Of more than 400,000 distinct CDR3 sequences detected, 12% to 15% appear once; the ten largest clones hold roughly 0.44%. These data were also filed under a second study, of yellow fever vaccine responses in identical twins.

The sample comprised CD4+ T cells sorted from blood. The receptors here all came from a woman younger than 30 in good health.

This sequence joins TRBV2 and TRBJ2-4; 9 nucleotides align to TRBD1. Germline CDR1 SNHLY, CDR2 FYNNEI. The CDR3 is 16 amino acids. V dropped 5 bases and J dropped 2; count of bases not matched to a gene: 7. The DNA for the CDR3 is TGTGCCAGCAGTCGCGGACAGGGGATAACCAAAAACATTCAGTACTTC. Translating it yields CASSRGQGITKNIQYF.

The rearrangement joins TRBV28 to TRBJ2-5; D is undetermined. V lost 3 bases and J 7 bases, leaving 12 bases between the germline ends. The CDR3 covers 13 residues. Germline V CDR1 and CDR2: MDHEN, SYDVKM. The chain's CDR3 is CASSLGLGWTQYF. CDR3 DNA: TGTGCCAGCAGTTTGGGGTTAGGTTGGACCCAGTACTTC.

This clonotype was detected only a few times. The rearrangement uses TRBV5-1 and TRBJ2-3; 10 bases match TRBD2. CDR3 length equals 16 residues. V lost 4 bases to trimming and J lost 1 base; unmatched junction nucleotides: 6. Germline CDR1 reads SGHRS; CDR2 reads YFSETQ. CDR3 sequence reads: CASSGPGTSGTDTQYF. In DNA, the CDR3 is TGCGCCAGCAGCGGGCCCGGGACTAGCGGCACAGATACGCAGTATTTT. Complete variable domain (other parts from reference TRBV5-1 and TRBJ2-3): KAGVTQTPRYLIKTRGQQVTLSCSPISGHRSVSWYQQTPGQGLQFLFEYFSETQRNKGNFPGRFSGRQFSNSRSEMNVSTLELGDSALYLCASSGPGTSGTDTQYFGPGTRLTVL.

This chain joins TRBV4-2 and TRBJ2-1; D remains ambiguous. Germline loops: CDR1 LGHNA, CDR2 YNFKEQ. The CDR3 totals 16 residues. Trimming took off 0 bases at V and 7 bases at J, with 16 bases between the two ends. The chain's CDR3 is CASSQEGVGQGNEQFF. In DNA, the CDR3 is TGTGCCAGCAGCCAAGAAGGAGTGGGCCAAGGAAATGAGCAGTTCTTC.

This clonotype was counted between two and nine times. The V call is TRBV10-3, the J call TRBJ1-1; 7 nucleotides agree with TRBD1. V shed 5 bases, J shed 0 bases, and the junction held 6 bases outside the gene matches. This CDR3 comprises 15 residues. Germline V gene lookup returns CDR1 ENHRY and CDR2 SYGVKD. In nucleotides, the CDR3 is TGTGCCATCAGTCGGACAGGCTCGATGAACACTGAAGCTTTCTTT. This sequence encodes CAISRTGSMNTEAFF.

This clonotype occurred a few times. The chain links TRBV7-9 to TRBJ1-1, with D unclear. Germline V gene data show CDR1 as SEHNR and CDR2 as FQNEAQ (reference sequence). V was trimmed by 8 bases and J by 0 bases, leaving 7 bases between them. The CDR3 is 12 amino acids. CDR3 loop: CASGNMNTEAFF. CDR3 nucleotides: TGTGCCAGCGGCAATATGAACACTGAAGCTTTCTTT.

This rearrangement joins TRBV27 to TRBJ2-6, with a weak D call TRBD1 (6 bases). The CDR3 length is 16 residues. The germline V gene has CDR1 MNHEY and CDR2 SMNVEV (reference sequence). V lost 7 bases, J lost 0 bases, and 13 bases lay in between. DNA of the CDR3: TGTGCCAGCAAGTCACAGGGAAGCTCTGGGGCCAACGTCCTGACTTTC. It is translated as CASKSQGSSGANVLTF.

This clonotype came up a few times. The V call is TRBV3-1, the J call TRBJ2-1; 8 bases align to TRBD2. J gave up 0 bases and V 6 bases, and 13 bases lay outside the gene matches. Germline-derived CDR1 and CDR2 are LGHDT and YNNKEL (reference sequence). There are 18 residues in the CDR3. The CDR3 loop reads CASSPIRVAGRSYNEQFF. The CDR3 coding sequence is TGTGCCAGCAGTCCGATTCGGGTAGCGGGACGCTCCTACAATGAGCAGTTCTTC.

This clonotype came up many times. The rearrangement joins TRBV19 to TRBJ2-1; D might be TRBD2 (5 bases). V was shortened by 3 bases and J by 5 bases, with 11 bases between the two germline ends. This CDR3 region has 14 residues. Looked up from germline, CDR1 is LNHDA and CDR2 is SQIVND (reference sequence). In nucleotides, the CDR3 is TGTGCCAGTAGTATTGGCGGGCCAAACAATGAGCAGTTCTTC. Translating it yields CASSIGGPNNEQFF.

V and J are TRBV12-3 or TRBV12-4 and TRBJ2-1; tentatively, D is TRBD2 (6 bases). V shed 6 bases and J shed 1 base, with 25 bases lying between them. This CDR3 has 19 amino acids. The CDR3 here is CASSSRSRGFRPSYNEQFF. CDR3 nucleotides: TGTGCCAGCAGCTCCCGTTCACGGGGGTTCCGTCCATCCTACAATGAGCAGTTCTTC.

This clonotype was detected only once. The chain couples TRBV2 to TRBJ2-7, with a weak D call TRBD1 (6 bases). Looked up from germline, CDR1 is SNHLY and CDR2 is FYNNEI. The CDR3 spans 14 residues. Trimming removed 5 bases from V and 4 bases from J, with 15 bases in between. The CDR3 here is CASSRDKGVYEQYF. The CDR3 DNA is TGTGCCAGCAGTCGGGACAAGGGGGTTTACGAGCAGTACTTC.

About this clonotype itself: The CDR3 does not end in the conserved phenylalanine or tryptophan, so this is likely a read error. No DNA is shown, since the ends of the CDR3 on it are uncertain; the CDR3 is the one TCRdb lists. The chain links TRBV21-1 to TRBJ1-5. TRBV21-1 is flagged as a pseudogene. 9 amino acids form the CDR3, both terminal residues included. The CDR3 is CARPDTRTL.

V is TRBV11-2 and J is TRBJ2-3; D is unresolved. Germline loops: CDR1 SGHAT, CDR2 FQNNGV. The V gene lost 6 bases and the J gene lost 2 bases, with 6 bases spanning the gap. The length of the CDR3 is 12 residues. CDR3 coding DNA: TGTGCCAGCAGGATATCCACAGATACGCAGTATTTT. It codes for CASRISTDTQYF.

This clonotype has ten or more counts. The chain has TRBV12-3 or TRBV12-4 and TRBJ2-4; D might be TRBD1 or TRBD2, each matching 5 bases. V was trimmed by 1 base and J by 3 bases, leaving 13 bases between them. The CDR3 length is 16 residues. In nucleotides, the CDR3 is TGTGCCAGCAGTTTAGGCGTGGGGGTAAACAAAAACATTCAGTACTTC. Its protein product is CASSLGVGVNKNIQYF.

The chain carries TRBV12-3 or TRBV12-4 and TRBJ2-7, with TRBD1 identical over 8 bases. The J segment lost 1 base and the V segment lost 8 bases, leaving 1 base of the junction unmatched. This CDR3 contains 12 residues. The CDR3 reads CASQGASYEQYF. The CDR3 region has the DNA TGTGCCAGCCAGGGGGCGTCCTACGAGCAGTACTTC.

V usage is TRBV29-1 and J usage is TRBJ2-7, with 9 bases aligning to TRBD1. This CDR3 has 11 amino acids. With 6 bases clipped from V and 6 bases from J, the junction kept 3 bases outside the gene matches. The germline CDR1 and CDR2 sequences are SQVTM and ANQGSEA. This chain's CDR3 is CSVGDRVEQYF. As DNA, the CDR3 is TGCAGCGTGGGGGACAGGGTCGAGCAGTACTTC.

This chain uses TRBV20-1 with TRBJ1-4, with D maybe TRBD1 (5 bases). Germline V gives CDR1 DFQATT, CDR2 SNEGSKA (reference sequence). The CDR3 has 15 residues. Deletions cut 6 bases from V and 6 bases from J, with 20 bases between. The CDR3 protein is CSAPGTLAEYEKLFF. The CDR3 nucleotides are TGCAGTGCCCCTGGGACGTTGGCGGAATATGAAAAACTGTTTTTT.

This clonotype was found a few times. The rearrangement links TRBV7-9 to TRBJ2-4; D possibly matches TRBD1 or TRBD2 (5 bases each). Trimming stripped 4 bases from V and 4 bases from J, with 17 bases between. From germline, CDR1 is SEHNR and CDR2 FQNEAQ (reference sequence). CDR3 length: 16 amino acids. In DNA, the CDR3 is TGTGCCAGCAGCTCCCGCCCTGGGACGGAGAAAAACATTCAGTACTTC. The encoded protein is CASSSRPGTEKNIQYF.

This clonotype was seen only a few times. The chain is built from TRBV29-1 and TRBJ2-5, with 7 bases fitting TRBD1. The CDR3 length is 14 residues. Germline V gene sequence: CDR1 SQVTM, CDR2 ANQGSEA. The V segment lost 1 base and the J segment 7 bases; nucleotides outside the gene matches: 9. This chain's CDR3 is CSVEGVQGVGTQYF. DNA for the CDR3: TGCAGCGTTGAAGGGGTCCAGGGGGTGGGGACCCAGTACTTC.

The V and J genes are TRBV29-1 and TRBJ2-1; 9 bases fit TRBD2. The junction had 9 bases not matched to a gene; V was cut back by 6 bases and J by 6 bases. CDR3 length: 14 residues. Germline V gives CDR1 SQVTM, CDR2 ANQGSEA. The CDR3 is CSVPVAGAINEQFF. As DNA, the CDR3 is TGCAGCGTACCAGTAGCGGGAGCGATCAATGAGCAGTTCTTC.

This clonotype was seen at least ten times. The V gene is TRBV4-1, the J gene TRBJ2-2; possible D gene TRBD2, 5 bases. Germline V gene sequence: CDR1 MGHRA, CDR2 YSYEKL. V dropped 8 bases and J dropped 8 bases, with 24 bases sitting between them. The CDR3 runs 16 residues. The CDR3 here is CASRPRFLTADGELFF. CDR3 bases: TGCGCCAGCCGGCCTCGTTTCTTAACAGCGGATGGGGAGCTGTTTTTT.

This clonotype was observed a few times. The chain combines TRBV6-1 with TRBJ1-5; D remains ambiguous. V was pared by 6 bases and J by 5 bases, with 14 bases between. The CDR3 spans 14 residues. Germline V CDR1 and CDR2: MNHNS, SASEGT. CDR3 sequence (DNA): TGTGCCAGCAGCGTACGGCATCAGTATCAGCCCCAGCATTTT. It translates to CASSVRHQYQPQHF.

This chain uses TRBV7-3 with TRBJ2-2, with D perhaps matching TRBD1 or TRBD2 (5 bases each). The CDR3 covers 20 residues. V lost 2 bases and J lost 1, with 23 bases in between. The V gene's germline CDR1 is SGHTA and CDR2 FQGTGA. CDR3 amino acids: CASSLFQLNSGTGNTGELFF. In DNA, the CDR3 is TGTGCCAGCAGCTTATTTCAACTAAATTCAGGGACGGGGAACACCGGGGAGCTGTTTTTT.

V is TRBV7-8 and J is TRBJ1-1; no firm D call. There are 14 residues in the CDR3. CDR1 and CDR2 (germline): SGHVS, FQNEAQ. V dropped 1 base and J dropped 7 bases, with 13 bases sitting between them. The CDR3 region is CASSLEVGMGEAFF. In DNA, the CDR3 is TGTGCCAGCAGCTTAGAAGTGGGGATGGGTGAAGCTTTCTTT.

The genes are TRBV7-9 and TRBJ1-5; 8 positions match TRBD1. With V trimmed by 4 bases and J by 6 bases, 11 bases remained unmatched. The CDR3 loop spans 16 amino acids. Germline V gene data show CDR1 as SEHNR and CDR2 as FQNEAQ (reference sequence). Here the CDR3 reads CASSYFQGAGGQPQHF. CDR3 DNA sequence: TGTGCCAGCAGCTATTTCCAGGGGGCCGGGGGTCAGCCCCAGCATTTT.

The genes are TRBV12-3 or TRBV12-4 and TRBJ1-2; D ambiguous. The CDR3 contains 12 residues. The germline V and J ends were trimmed by 4 bases and 1 base, with 4 bases remaining between them. In DNA form, the CDR3 reads TGTGCCAGCAGTTCCAGTAACTATGGCTACACCTTC. Its translation is CASSSSNYGYTF.